This TCR beta chain is drawn from a study of blood T cell repertoires in COVID-19. Germline V lookup: CDR1 ENHRY, CDR2 SYGVKD. V lost 2 bases and J lost 6; bases outside the gene matches: 2. This CDR3 contains 14 residues. Some clones are missing from TCRdb's copy, which holds only in-frame ones; the method was immunoSEQ multiplex PCR. The sample lists approximately 69,000 clones; about 80% were seen once. The rearrangement joins TRBV10-3 to TRBJ2-1, with 9 bases aligning to TRBD2. Input material: peripheral blood. This clonotype was obtained from a woman over 75 with acute or convalescent COVID-19. CDR3 in amino acids: CAISEKLAGNEQFF. The DNA for the CDR3 is TGTGCCATCAGTGAGAAACTAGCGGGCAATGAGCAGTTCTTC.